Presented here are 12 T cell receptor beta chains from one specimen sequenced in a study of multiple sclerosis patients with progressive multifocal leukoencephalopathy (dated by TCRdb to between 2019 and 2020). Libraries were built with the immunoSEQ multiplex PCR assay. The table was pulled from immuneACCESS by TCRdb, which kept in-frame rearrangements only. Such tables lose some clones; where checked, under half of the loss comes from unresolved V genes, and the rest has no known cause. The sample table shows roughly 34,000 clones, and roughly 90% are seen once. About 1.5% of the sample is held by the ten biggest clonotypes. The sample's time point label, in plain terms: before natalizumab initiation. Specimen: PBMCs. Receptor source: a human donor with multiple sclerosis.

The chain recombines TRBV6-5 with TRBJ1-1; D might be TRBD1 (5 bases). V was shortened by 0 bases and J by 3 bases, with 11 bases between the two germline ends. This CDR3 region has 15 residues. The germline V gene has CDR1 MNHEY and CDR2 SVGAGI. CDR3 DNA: TGTGCCAGCAGTTACTCGGGGCGGACGTACACTGAAGCTTTCTTT. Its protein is CASSYSGRTYTEAFF.

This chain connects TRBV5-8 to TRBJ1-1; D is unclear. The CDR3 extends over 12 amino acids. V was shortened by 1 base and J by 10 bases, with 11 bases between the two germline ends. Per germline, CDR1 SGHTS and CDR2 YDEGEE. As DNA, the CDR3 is TGTGCCAGCAGCTTGTCAGGTTTTGGAGCTTTCTTT. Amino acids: CASSLSGFGAFF.

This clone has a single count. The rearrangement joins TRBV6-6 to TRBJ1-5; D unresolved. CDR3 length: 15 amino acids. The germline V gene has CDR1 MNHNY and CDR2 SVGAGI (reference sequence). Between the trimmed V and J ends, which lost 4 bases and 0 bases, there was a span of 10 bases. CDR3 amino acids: CASSFSTASNQPQHF. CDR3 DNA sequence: TGTGCCAGCAGTTTCTCCACAGCTAGCAATCAGCCCCAGCATTTT.

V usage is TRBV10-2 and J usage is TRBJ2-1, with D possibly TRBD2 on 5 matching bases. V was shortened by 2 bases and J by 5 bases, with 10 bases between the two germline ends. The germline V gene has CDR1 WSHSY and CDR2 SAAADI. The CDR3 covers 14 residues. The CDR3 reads CASSEGQTNNEQFF. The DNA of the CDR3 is TGCGCCAGCAGTGAGGGGCAGACTAACAATGAGCAGTTCTTC.

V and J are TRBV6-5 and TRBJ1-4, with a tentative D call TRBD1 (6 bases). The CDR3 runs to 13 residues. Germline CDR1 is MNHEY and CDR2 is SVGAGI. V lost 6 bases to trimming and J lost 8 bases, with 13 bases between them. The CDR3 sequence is CASSPRGGEKLFF. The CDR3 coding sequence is TGTGCCAGCAGCCCCAGGGGAGGGGAAAAACTGTTTTTT.

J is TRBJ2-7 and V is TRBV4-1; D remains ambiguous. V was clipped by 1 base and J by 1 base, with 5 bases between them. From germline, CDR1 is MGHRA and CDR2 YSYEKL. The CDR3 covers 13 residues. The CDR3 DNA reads TGCGCCAGCAGCCAAGTTGGATCCTACGAGCAGTACTTC. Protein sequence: CASSQVGSYEQYF.

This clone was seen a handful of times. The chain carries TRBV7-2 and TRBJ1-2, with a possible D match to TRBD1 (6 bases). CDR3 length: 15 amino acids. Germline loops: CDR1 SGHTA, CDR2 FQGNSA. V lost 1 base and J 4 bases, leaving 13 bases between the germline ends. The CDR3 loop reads CASSLEPGGGYGYTF. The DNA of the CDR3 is TGTGCCAGCAGCTTAGAACCGGGGGGCGGCTATGGCTACACCTTC.

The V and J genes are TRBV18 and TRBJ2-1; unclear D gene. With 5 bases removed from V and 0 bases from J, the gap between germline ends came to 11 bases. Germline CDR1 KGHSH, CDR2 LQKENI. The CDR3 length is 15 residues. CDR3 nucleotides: TGTGCCAGCTCATTGACCCGGAGCTCCTACAATGAGCAGTTCTTC. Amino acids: CASSLTRSSYNEQFF.

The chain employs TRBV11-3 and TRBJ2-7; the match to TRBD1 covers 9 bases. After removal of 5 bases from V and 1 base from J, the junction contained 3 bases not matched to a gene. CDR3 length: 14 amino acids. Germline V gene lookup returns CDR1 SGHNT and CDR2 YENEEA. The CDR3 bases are TGTGCCAGCAGCCCCGGGACAGGGTCCTACGAGCAGTACTTC. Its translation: CASSPGTGSYEQYF.

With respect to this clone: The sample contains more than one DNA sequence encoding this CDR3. The CDR3 spells CASSLRNPPYEQYF. For the CDR3, the DNA is TGTGCCAGCAGCCTACGCAATCCACCCTACGAGCAGTACTTC. V usage is TRBV7-8 and J usage is TRBJ2-7; D unclear. CDR1 and CDR2 from the germline V gene are SGHVS and FQNEAQ. This CDR3 has 14 residues. Trimming cost V 5 bases and J 2 bases, with 13 bases left between them.

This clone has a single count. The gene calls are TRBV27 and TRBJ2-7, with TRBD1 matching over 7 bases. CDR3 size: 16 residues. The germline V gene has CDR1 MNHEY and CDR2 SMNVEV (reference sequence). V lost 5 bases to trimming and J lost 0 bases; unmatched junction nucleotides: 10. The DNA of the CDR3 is TGTGCCAGCAGTGGTCCGACAGGGCCGAACTCCTACGAGCAGTACTTC. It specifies CASSGPTGPNSYEQYF.

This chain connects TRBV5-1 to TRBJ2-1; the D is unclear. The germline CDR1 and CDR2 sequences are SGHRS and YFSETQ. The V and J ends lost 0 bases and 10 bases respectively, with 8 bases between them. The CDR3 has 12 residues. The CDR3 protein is CASSLARGEQFF. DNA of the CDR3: TGCGCCAGCAGCTTGGCCCGTGGGGAGCAGTTCTTC. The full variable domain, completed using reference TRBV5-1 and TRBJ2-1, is KAGVTQTPRYLIKTRGQQVTLSCSPISGHRSVSWYQQTPGQGLQFLFEYFSETQRNKGNFPGRFSGRQFSNSRSEMNVSTLELGDSALYLCASSLARGEQFFGPGTRLTVL.